This is a list of T cell receptor beta chains from one sample in a study of blood T cell repertoires in COVID-19. Sequencing used immunoSEQ multiplex PCR; TCRdb keeps in-frame clones, though not all of them. The table records approximately 230,000 clones, around 83% of them present only once. Input material: peripheral blood. The receptor set was obtained from a man aged 80 or over with acute or convalescent COVID-19. Both conserved end residues are part of each CDR3. The order of the fields is V gene, clone size, J gene, D gene, CDR3 DNA, CDR3 protein. D genes are given only for firm matches. Clone size appears in some rows only: once, few, many, or a class for an expanded clone.

>TRBV11-2|NA|TRBJ2-5|TRBD2
TGTGCCAGCAGCAGACTAGCGGGGGGGGAGGAGACCCAGTACTTC
CASSRLAGGEETQYF
>TRBV30|NA|TRBJ2-5|TRBD1
TGTGCCTGGAAAGGACAGGACCAAGAGACCCAGTACTTC
CAWKGQDQETQYF
>TRBV18|NA|TRBJ2-6|NA
TGTGCCAGCTCACCAAGCGCTGGGGCCAACGTCCTGACTTTC
CASSPSAGANVLTF
>TRBV5-4|NA|TRBJ1-4|NA
TGTGCCAGCAGCCTGAATGAAAAACTGTTTTTT
CASSLNEKLFF
>TRBV11-3|NA|TRBJ2-5|TRBD2
TGTGCCAGCAGCTTAGACGGGGGGGCCGAAGAGACCCAGTACTTC
CASSLDGGAEETQYF
>TRBV30|NA|TRBJ2-1|NA
TGTGCCTGGGCAGCGAGCTCCTACAATGAGCAGTTCTTC
CAWAASSYNEQFF
>TRBV19|NA|TRBJ1-5|TRBD1
TGTGCCAGTAGCACAGGGGGTAGCAATCAGCCCCAGCATTTT
CASSTGGSNQPQHF
>TRBV9|NA|TRBJ1-6|TRBD1
TGTGCCAGCAGCGCCCAGGGGGATCGGATTTCACCCCTCCACTTT
CASSAQGDRISPLHF
>TRBV7-2|NA|TRBJ1-1|NA
TGTGCCAGCAGCCCCAACTCAGGGAACACTGAAGCTTTCTTT
CASSPNSGNTEAFF
>TRBV28|once|TRBJ2-5|TRBD1
TGTGCCAGCAGTGTCCCCGGGACAGGGGGCGTTGTGACCCAGTACTTC
CASSVPGTGGVVTQYF
>TRBV18|NA|TRBJ1-1|NA
TGTGCCAGCTCTCCCGTTGTCGGGACTGAAGCTTTCTTT
CASSPVVGTEAFF
>TRBV5-1|NA|TRBJ1-1|NA
TGCGCCAGCAGCTTGGTGGCCATCGGGGACACTGAAGCTTTCTTT
CASSLVAIGDTEAFF
>TRBV18|NA|TRBJ2-5|TRBD1
TGTGCCAGCTCACCCCGGACAGGCGGAGAGACCCAGTACTTC
CASSPRTGGETQYF
>TRBV5-4|NA|TRBJ2-4|NA
TGTGCCAGCAGCTCCCCCCTAGCCAAAAACATTCAGTACTTC
CASSSPLAKNIQYF
>TRBV7-9|few|TRBJ2-6|NA
TGTGCCAGCAGCTTAGGTGGAGCCTCTGGGGCCAACGTCCTGACTTTC
CASSLGGASGANVLTF
>TRBV24-1|NA|TRBJ2-7|TRBD2
TGTGCCACCACTGTGCGGGAGGGCCACTACGAGCAGTACTTC
CATTVREGHYEQYF
>TRBV4-2|NA|TRBJ2-7|NA
TGTGCCAGCAGCCGGCAGGGGGGCCCCAGCTCCTACGAGCAGTACTTC
CASSRQGGPSSYEQYF
>TRBV5-1|NA|TRBJ1-2|TRBD1
TGCGCCAGTGGACAGGGAGATTCTAACTATGGCTACACCTTC
CASGQGDSNYGYTF
>TRBV3-1/TRBV3-2|NA|TRBJ2-7|TRBD2
TGTGCCAGCAGCCAAGGCGGGACTAGCGGCGGATACGAGCAGTACTTC
CASSQGGTSGGYEQYF
>TRBV3-1/TRBV3-2|NA|TRBJ2-3|TRBD2
TGTGCCAGCAGCCACGGATCCGGGACTATCGGTACAGATACGCAGTATTTT
CASSHGSGTIGTDTQYF
>TRBV6-5|NA|TRBJ2-7|NA
TGTGCCAGCACCCGGACGGGAGTCTACGAGCAGTACTTC
CASTRTGVYEQYF
>TRBV7-3|NA|TRBJ2-7|TRBD1
TGTGCCAGCAGTTGGGACAGCGGCTACGGGTACGAGCAGTACTTC
CASSWDSGYGYEQYF
>TRBV27|NA|TRBJ1-3|NA
TGTGCCAGCAGTCTTTATTCTGGAAACACCATATATTTT
CASSLYSGNTIYF
>TRBV5-1|NA|TRBJ1-6|NA
TGCGCCAGCAGCTTGGAGACACGGGGGAATTCACCCCTCCACTTT
CASSLETRGNSPLHF
>TRBV3-1/TRBV3-2|NA|TRBJ1-1|NA
TGTGCCAGCAGCCCCTCGTTCAGGGGAACTGAAGCTTTCTTT
CASSPSFRGTEAFF
>TRBV27|NA|TRBJ1-5|TRBD1
TGTGCCAGCAGGCCTACAGGGGCCTGGAGCAATCAGCCCCAGCATTTT
CASRPTGAWSNQPQHF
>TRBV7-2|NA|TRBJ2-7|TRBD2
TGTGCCAGCAGCGCCGTGGGCGGGAGCTCCTACGAGCAGTACTTC
CASSAVGGSSYEQYF
>TRBV7-3|NA|TRBJ2-5|NA
TGTGCCAGCAGCTTAAATTATCTAGAGACCCAGTACTTC
CASSLNYLETQYF
>TRBV5-1|few|TRBJ1-1|TRBD1
TGCGCCAGCAGCCCCACAGGGGCGAACACTGAAGCTTTCTTT
CASSPTGANTEAFF
>TRBV18|NA|TRBJ1-2|NA
TGTGCCAGCTCACCACCGGCAGGGATTGGCTACACCTTC
CASSPPAGIGYTF
>TRBV6-1|NA|TRBJ1-5|NA
TGTGCCAGCAGTGAGGGGCCAACAGTTAGGCAGCCCCAGCATTTT
CASSEGPTVRQPQHF
>TRBV3-1/TRBV3-2|NA|TRBJ1-2|TRBD1
TGTGCCAGCAGCCAGGGGGTGGGACAGGGCCCCTATGGCTACACCTTC
CASSQGVGQGPYGYTF
>TRBV5-1|NA|TRBJ1-6|TRBD1
TGCGCCAGCAGCGAGACAGGGGAAGTTAATTCACCCCTCCACTTT
CASSETGEVNSPLHF
>TRBV30|NA|TRBJ1-5|TRBD1
TGTGCCTGGAGCGGACAGGGTAGTCAGCCCCAGCATTTT
CAWSGQGSQPQHF
>TRBV14|NA|TRBJ1-2|TRBD1
TGTGCCAGCAGGCACGCCGGGACAGGGTTTCATGGCTACACCTTC
CASRHAGTGFHGYTF
>TRBV5-4|NA|TRBJ2-7|TRBD1
TGTGCCAGCAGCTCGCCGGGACAGGGAGTCGAGCAGTACTTC
CASSSPGQGVEQYF
>TRBV12-3/TRBV12-4|once|TRBJ1-1|NA
TGTGCCAGCAGTTTAGGGCCGGGGGTAGGGGCTTTCTTT
CASSLGPGVGAFF
>TRBV28|NA|TRBJ2-7|NA
TGTGCCAGCAGTTTACAGGGGACCTACGAGCAGTACTTC
CASSLQGTYEQYF
>TRBV9|few|TRBJ2-7|NA
TGTGCCAGCAGCGGACAGGTTAACTCCTACGAGCAGTACTTC
CASSGQVNSYEQYF
>TRBV5-5|NA|TRBJ1-4|TRBD1
TGTGCCAGCAGCCCCGGACAGGGGGAATATAATGAAAAACTGTTTTTT
CASSPGQGEYNEKLFF